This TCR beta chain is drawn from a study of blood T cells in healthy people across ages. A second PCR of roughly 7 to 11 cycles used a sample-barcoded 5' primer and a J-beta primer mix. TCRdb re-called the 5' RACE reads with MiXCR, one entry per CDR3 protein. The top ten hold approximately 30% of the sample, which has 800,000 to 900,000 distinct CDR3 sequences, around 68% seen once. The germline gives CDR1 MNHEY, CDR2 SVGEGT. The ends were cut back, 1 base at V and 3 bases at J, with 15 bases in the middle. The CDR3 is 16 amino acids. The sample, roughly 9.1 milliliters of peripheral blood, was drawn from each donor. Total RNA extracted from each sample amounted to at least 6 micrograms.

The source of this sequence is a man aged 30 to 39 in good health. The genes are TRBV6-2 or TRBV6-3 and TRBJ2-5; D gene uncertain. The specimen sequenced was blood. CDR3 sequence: CASSYWYMAYEETQYF. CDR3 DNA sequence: TGTGCCAGCAGTTACTGGTACATGGCCTACGAAGAGACCCAGTACTTC.